The TCR beta chain described here comes from a study of shared clonotypes between healthy human individuals. The CDR3 loop spans 19 amino acids. Germline assignment: CDR1 SGHRS and CDR2 YFSETQ. The trim removed 3 bases at V and 0 bases at J, leaving 6 bases unmatched. Method: immunoSEQ multiplex PCR; TCRdb's copy keeps in-frame clones and lacks some. In the table there are millions of clones, approximately 92% of which are singletons. Sequenced sample: naive CD4+ T cells sorted from blood. This sample's subset: CD45RA+ positively selected. J is TRBJ2-1 and V is TRBV5-1; TRBD2 agrees at 16 bases. The clonotype was recovered from a man aged 18 to 30 in good health. CDR3 sequence reads: CASSSYGTSGGASYNEQFF. CDR3 coding DNA: TGCGCCAGCAGCTCCTACGGGACTAGCGGGGGGGCCTCCTACAATGAGCAGTTCTTC.